The 10 T cell receptor beta chains reported below all come from one sample, sequenced in a study of cytomegalovirus exposure and HLA in healthy donors. With 60 Vbeta and 13 Jbeta primers, the PCR was carried out. TCRdb's table, derived via immunoSEQ multiplex PCR, lists solely in-frame clones and lacks some. The repertoire holds fewer than 250,000 clones, with around 79% as singletons. The sequenced sample was PBMCs. The receptors stem from a male donor in good health and CMV-seronegative.

V gene TRBV28 combines with J gene TRBJ2-3, with 7 bases that match TRBD2. CDR1 and CDR2 from the germline V gene are MDHEN and SYDVKM. J gave up 0 bases and V 6 bases, and 3 bases lay outside the gene matches. CDR3 size: 14 residues. This CDR3 is CASSNSGSTDTQYF. The CDR3 DNA reads TGTGCCAGCAGCAATAGCGGGAGCACAGATACGCAGTATTTT.

This chain joins TRBV7-9 and TRBJ2-6, with TRBD2 matching 9 bases. Germline V gives CDR1 SEHNR, CDR2 FQNEAQ (reference sequence). The V and J ends lost 6 bases and 2 bases, in that order; junction bases with no gene match: 5. The CDR3 has 16 residues. CDR3: CASRRGLAPGANVLTF. CDR3 sequence (DNA): TGTGCCAGCAGGCGAGGACTAGCGCCTGGGGCCAACGTCCTGACTTTC.

This clone was picked up a small number of times. The chain links TRBV7-2 to TRBJ2-5, with 8 bases fitting TRBD2. Matching the DNA end better, TRBJ2-7 makes the J call doubtful. Germline V gives CDR1 SGHTA, CDR2 FQGNSA. The CDR3 consists of 15 residues. CDR3 in DNA: TGTGCCAGCAGCCTAACTAGCGGCCACTCCTACGAGCAGTACTTC. Protein sequence: CASSLTSGHSYEQYF.

V usage is TRBV28 and J usage is TRBJ2-5; D remains unclear. V lost 5 bases, J lost 0 bases, and 10 bases lay in between. Germline V gene data show CDR1 as MDHEN and CDR2 as SYDVKM. The CDR3 covers 14 residues. CDR3 nucleotide sequence: TGTGCCAGCAGTCCCCCTCGGGACCAAGAGACCCAGTACTTC. It is translated as CASSPPRDQETQYF.

V and J are TRBV27 and TRBJ2-7, with a possible D match to TRBD2 (7 bases). The CDR3 consists of 14 residues. The ends were cut back, 6 bases at V and 4 bases at J, with 16 bases in the middle. Per germline, CDR1 MNHEY and CDR2 SMNVEV (reference sequence). In nucleotides, the CDR3 is TGTGCCAGCAGGGATGGGGGGGCAGGGTACGAGCAGTACTTC. This gives the protein CASRDGGAGYEQYF.

V gene TRBV9 combines with J gene TRBJ2-7; TRBD2 aligns across 8 bases. Germline trimming cut 4 bases from V and 0 bases from J; bases unmatched to any gene: 9. The CDR3 loop spans 16 amino acids. Germline V lookup: CDR1 SGDLS, CDR2 YYNGEE. DNA of the CDR3: TGTGCCAGCAGCATGAGCGAGACTAGCGTCTCCTACGAGCAGTACTTC. Translation: CASSMSETSVSYEQYF.

In DNA, the CDR3 is TGTGCCAGCAGCTTAGGGCGGGGGGGCTACGAGCAGTACTTC. It translates to CASSLGRGGYEQYF. The J gene is TRBJ2-7, the V gene TRBV11-2, with 9 positions matching TRBD2. Germline assignment: CDR1 SGHAT and CDR2 FQNNGV. The CDR3 spans 14 residues. The ends lost 1 base at V and 3 bases at J; junction bases unmatched: 1.

This clone is a singleton in its sample. V is TRBV2 and J is TRBJ1-6, with 9 bases identical to TRBD1. The CDR3 is made up of 14 amino acids. Trimming cost V 5 bases and J 9 bases; bases outside gene matches: 5. Germline V gene lookup returns CDR1 SNHLY and CDR2 FYNNEI. CDR3 in DNA: TGTGCCAGCAGTCCGGGACAGGGCTTTTCACCCCTCCACTTT. Its protein is CASSPGQGFSPLHF.

The chain uses TRBV7-2 and TRBJ2-1; maybe TRBD2 (5 bases). The ends were cut back, 1 base at V and 7 bases at J, with 11 bases in the middle. The CDR3 contains 14 residues. The germline V gene encodes CDR1 SGHTA and CDR2 FQGNSA. The CDR3 DNA sequence: TGTGCCAGCAGCTTAGAGGGAGTGGGTAATGAGCAGTTCTTC. This codes for CASSLEGVGNEQFF.

CDR3 DNA sequence: TGTGCCAGCAGCCCGACAGGTTACTACGAGCAGTACTTC. It encodes CASSPTGYYEQYF. The rearrangement joins TRBV7-2 to TRBJ2-7; TRBD1 might be the D (6 bases). The CDR3 has 13 residues. CDR1 and CDR2 from the germline V gene are SGHTA and FQGNSA. Trimming pared 5 bases from V and 3 bases from J, leaving 11 bases between.